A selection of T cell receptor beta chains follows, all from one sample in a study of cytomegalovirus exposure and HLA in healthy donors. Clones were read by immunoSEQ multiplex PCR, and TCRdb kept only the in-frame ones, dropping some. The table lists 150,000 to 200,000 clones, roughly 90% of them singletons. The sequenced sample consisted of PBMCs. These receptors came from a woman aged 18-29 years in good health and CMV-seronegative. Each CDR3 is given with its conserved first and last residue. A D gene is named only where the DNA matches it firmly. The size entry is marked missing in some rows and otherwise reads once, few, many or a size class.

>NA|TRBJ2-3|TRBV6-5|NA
TGTGCCAGCAGTTACGGAGGCTCCACAGATACGCAGTATTTT
CASSYGGSTDTQYF
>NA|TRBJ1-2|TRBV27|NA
TGTGCCAGCAGTTCCAGGTCTGCGGTTGAGGGTTATGGCTACACCTTC
CASSSRSAVEGYGYTF
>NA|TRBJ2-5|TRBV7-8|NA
TGTGCCAGCAGCCCTGGCTTTACGCCGCAAGAGACCCAGTACTTC
CASSPGFTPQETQYF
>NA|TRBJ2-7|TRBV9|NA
TGTGCCAGCAGCGTAGGCGGCGGATACTCCTACGAGCAGTACTTC
CASSVGGGYSYEQYF
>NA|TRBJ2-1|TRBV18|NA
TGTGCCAGCTCACCATACAGGGGAGGATCAGACAATGAGCAGTTCTTC
CASSPYRGGSDNEQFF
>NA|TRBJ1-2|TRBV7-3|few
TGTGCCAGCAGCGCGGCCGGGACTCGTAGTAGCTACACCTTC
CASSAAGTRSSYTF
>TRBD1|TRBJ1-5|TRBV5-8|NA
TGTGCCAGCAGCACCGGGACAGCCTATTATCAGCCCCAGCATTTT
CASSTGTAYYQPQHF
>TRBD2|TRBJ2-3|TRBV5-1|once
TGCGCCAGCAGCTTGCAGCGGGGCGACACAGATACGCAGTATTTT
CASSLQRGDTDTQYF
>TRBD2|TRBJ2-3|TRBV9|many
TGTGCCAGCAGCGTAGTAGCGGGAGGCACAGATACGCAGTATTTT
CASSVVAGGTDTQYF
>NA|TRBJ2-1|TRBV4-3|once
TGCGCCAGCAGCCAAGATTACGAGGGACTCTCCTACAATGAGCAGTTCTTC
CASSQDYEGLSYNEQFF
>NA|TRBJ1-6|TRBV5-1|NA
TGCGCCAGCAGCTTTTTCACCTTGGACAGAGGGAATTCACCCCTCCACTTT
CASSFFTLDRGNSPLHF
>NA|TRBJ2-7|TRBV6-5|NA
TGTGCCAGCAGCCGCACAACAGGGTCCTACGAGCAGTACTTC
CASSRTTGSYEQYF
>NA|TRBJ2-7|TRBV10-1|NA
TGCGCCAGCAGTGTCCCCAGGCCCTCCTACGAGCAGTACTTC
CASSVPRPSYEQYF
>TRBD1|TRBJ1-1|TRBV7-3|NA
TGTGCCAGCAGCTTAACGCCCCTCGGACAGGGTAGAAGGAACACTGAAGCTTTCTTT
CASSLTPLGQGRRNTEAFF
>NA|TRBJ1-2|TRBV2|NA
TGTGCCAGTCCAGGGGCTATGGGCTATGGCTACACCTTC
CASPGAMGYGYTF
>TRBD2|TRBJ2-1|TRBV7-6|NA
TGTGCCAGCAGCCATAACCCGGGACTAGCCATTGACAATGAGCAGTTCTTC
CASSHNPGLAIDNEQFF
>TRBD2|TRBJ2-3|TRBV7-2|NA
TGTGCCAGCAGCGCCCGACTAGCGGGAATCACAGATACGCAGTATTTT
CASSARLAGITDTQYF
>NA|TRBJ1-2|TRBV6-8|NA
TGTGCCAGCAGTTACTATCCTCCCCGACGGACTTTGGGCTACACCTTC
CASSYYPPRRTLGYTF
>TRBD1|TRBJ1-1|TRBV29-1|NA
TGCAGCGTGCAGGGGGCGCGTACTGAAGCTTTCTTT
CSVQGARTEAFF
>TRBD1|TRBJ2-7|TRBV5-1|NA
TGCGCCAGCAGCTTGACTGGGGGACAGGGAGCCTACGAGCAGTACTTC
CASSLTGGQGAYEQYF
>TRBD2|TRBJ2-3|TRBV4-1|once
TGCGCCAGCAGCTACTTGGGACTAGCGTTCACAGATACGCAGTATTTT
CASSYLGLAFTDTQYF
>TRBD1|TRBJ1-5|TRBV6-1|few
TGTGCCAGTACCACAGGGGGACGGCCCCAGCATTTT
CASTTGGRPQHF
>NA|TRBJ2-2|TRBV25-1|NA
TGTGCCAGCAGTGATCAACAGGGACCGAACACCGGGGAGCTGTTTTTT
CASSDQQGPNTGELFF
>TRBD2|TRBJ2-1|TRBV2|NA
TGTGCCAGCAGAGGGACTAGCGGGGGTTTTGAGCAGTTCTTC
CASRGTSGGFEQFF
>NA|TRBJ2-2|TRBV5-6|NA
TGTGCCAGCAGCCATCGCGGGTACACCGGGGAGCTGTTTTTT
CASSHRGYTGELFF
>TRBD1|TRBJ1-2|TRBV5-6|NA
TGTGCCAGCATCTTGACAGGGATGAGCTACACCTTC
CASILTGMSYTF
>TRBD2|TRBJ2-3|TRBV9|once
TGTGCCAGCAGCGGGGCCCGGGACAGGGGACTAGCGGGAGATACGCAGTATTTT
CASSGARDRGLAGDTQYF
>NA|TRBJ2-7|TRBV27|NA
TGTGCCAGCAGTTTACGGGGTTACTACGAGCAGTACTTC
CASSLRGYYEQYF
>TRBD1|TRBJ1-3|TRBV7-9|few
TGTGCCAGCAGCCCCAGGGGGACGGAAAGAAACACCATATATTTT
CASSPRGTERNTIYF
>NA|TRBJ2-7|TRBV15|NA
TGTGCCACCAGCAGAGATCCCGCGGGACCCCACGAGCAGTACTTC
CATSRDPAGPHEQYF
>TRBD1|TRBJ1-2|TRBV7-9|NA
TGTGCCAGCAGCCTACAGGGGGCCTATGGCTACACCTTC
CASSLQGAYGYTF
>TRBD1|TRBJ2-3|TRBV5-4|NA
TGTGCCAGCAGCGTACAGGGGACAGATACGCAGTATTTT
CASSVQGTDTQYF
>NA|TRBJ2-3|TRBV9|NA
TGTGCCAGCAGCCTATCCTTAGAGGCTACGCAGTATTTT
CASSLSLEATQYF
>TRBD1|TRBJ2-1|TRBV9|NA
TGTGCCAGCAGCGTAGGAGGACAGGGGTTCAATGAGCAGTTCTTC
CASSVGGQGFNEQFF
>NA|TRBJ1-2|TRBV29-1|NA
TGCAGCGTTGGGGAGGGGCTTAATGGCTACACCTTC
CSVGEGLNGYTF
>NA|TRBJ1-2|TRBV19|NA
TGTGCCAGTAGTTATGGGGCGAACTATGGCTACACCTTC
CASSYGANYGYTF
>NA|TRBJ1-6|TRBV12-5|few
TGTGCTAGTGGTCCCCGCGAACAGGGTTCACCCCTCCACTTT
CASGPREQGSPLHF
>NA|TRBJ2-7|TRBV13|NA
TGTGCCAGCAGCGCCAGCGGCACTCGCTCCTACGAGCAGTACTTC
CASSASGTRSYEQYF
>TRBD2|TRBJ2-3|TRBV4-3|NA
TGCGCCAGCAGCCTACGACTAGCCAGCACAGATACGCAGTATTTT
CASSLRLASTDTQYF
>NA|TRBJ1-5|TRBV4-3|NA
TGCGCCAGCAGCCAAGACCCGGGGGGAGTAGGCAATCAGCCCCAGCATTTT
CASSQDPGGVGNQPQHF
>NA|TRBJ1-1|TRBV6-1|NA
TGTGCCAGTTCCAGGCAGTACAACACTGAAGCTTTCTTT
CASSRQYNTEAFF
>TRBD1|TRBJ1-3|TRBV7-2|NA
TGTGCCAGCAGCCGCCGGACAGGGAGCTCTGGAAACACCATATATTTT
CASSRRTGSSGNTIYF
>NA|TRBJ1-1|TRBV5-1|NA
TGCGCCAGCAGCTTAAGAGGGGAGCCTTCGGGGGACGCTGAAGCTTTCTTT
CASSLRGEPSGDAEAFF
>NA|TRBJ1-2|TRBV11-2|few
TGTGCCAGCAGCTTACACACCACTAACTATGGCTACACCTTC
CASSLHTTNYGYTF
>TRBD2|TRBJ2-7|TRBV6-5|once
TGTGCCAGCAGTTCGGGACTAGCAGGCTACGAGCAGTACTTC
CASSSGLAGYEQYF
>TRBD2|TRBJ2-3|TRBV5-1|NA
TGCGCCAGCAGCCCTAGCGGGATGACAGATACGCAGTATTTT
CASSPSGMTDTQYF
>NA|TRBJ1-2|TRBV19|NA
TGTGCCAGTAGCCCCCCGGCAGGGCTGATCTATGGCTACACCTTC
CASSPPAGLIYGYTF
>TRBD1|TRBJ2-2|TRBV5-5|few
TGTGCCAGCAGCCTCCGGACAGGGAGCGGCACCGGGGAGCTGTTTTTT
CASSLRTGSGTGELFF
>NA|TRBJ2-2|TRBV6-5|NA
TGTGCCAGCAGTTACCAGGGTAACGGGGAGCTGTTTTTT
CASSYQGNGELFF
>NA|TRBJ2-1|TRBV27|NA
TGTGCCAGCAGTTCCTCCGCCTACAATGAGCAGTTCTTC
CASSSSAYNEQFF
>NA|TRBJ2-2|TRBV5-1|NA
TGCGCCAGCAGCCATGGGGGGACCGGGGAGCTGTTTTTT
CASSHGGTGELFF
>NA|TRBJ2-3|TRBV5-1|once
TGCGCCAGCAGCTTGGCTCCAACAGGGAGAGCCGGCACAGATACGCAGTATTTT
CASSLAPTGRAGTDTQYF
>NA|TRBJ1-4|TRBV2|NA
TGTGCCAGCAAAAGGGAGGGGACCGGATCTAATGAAAAACTGTTTTTT
CASKREGTGSNEKLFF
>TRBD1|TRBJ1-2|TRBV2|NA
TGTGCCAGCGGGTTACTACAGGGGGCGGCCTATGGCTACACCTTC
CASGLLQGAAYGYTF
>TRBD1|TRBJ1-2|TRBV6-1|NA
TGTGCCAGCAGTGCCGGGACAGGGTACGACTATGGCTACACCTTC
CASSAGTGYDYGYTF
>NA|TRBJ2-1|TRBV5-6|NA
TGTGCCAGCAGCTTCCTCGAGGCCTACAATGAGCAGTTCTTC
CASSFLEAYNEQFF
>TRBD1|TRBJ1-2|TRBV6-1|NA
TGTGCCAGCAGTGAAGCGGTCCGACAGGGAGGCTATGGCTACACCTTC
CASSEAVRQGGYGYTF
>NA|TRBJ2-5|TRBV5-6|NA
TGTGCCAGCAGCCGGAGGGACGGCAGAGAGACCCAGTACTTC
CASSRRDGRETQYF